This entry describes one T cell receptor (beta chain). Responders (roughly 200,000, CFSE-labeled) were co-plated with roughly 200,000 irradiated, violet-dye-labeled stimulators. This sample is drawn from a study of graft-versus-host responses after intestinal transplantation. Study information: Recipients got multivisceral, liver-intestinal, or isolated intestinal transplants.

Libraries were prepared by immunoSEQ multiplex PCR; TCRdb keeps only in-frame clonotypes and omits some of them. The sample includes 4,000 to 5,500 clones, 25% to 30% of them seen just once. This CDR3 comprises 14 residues. V was clipped by 6 bases and J by 4 bases, with 14 bases between them. From germline, CDR1 is SGHRS and CDR2 YFSETQ. Source: alloreactive CD8+ T cells from a mixed lymphocyte reaction culture, taken before transplantation. Documented subset: CFSE-low proliferating T cells sorted from roughly 6-day pre-transplant mixed lymphocyte reaction (GvH or HvG direction). This receptor was obtained from a human patient who was an organ donor for intestinal transplantation. The rearrangement joins TRBV5-1 to TRBJ2-1; TRBD2 is a possible D gene (5 bases). The CDR3 nucleotides read TGCGCCAGCAATGAGGAGGCACTATACAATGAGCAGTTCTTC. Translated, it gives CASNEEALYNEQFF.